The T cell receptor (beta chain) under discussion was sequenced for a study of T cell changes during pregnancy in multiple sclerosis. Clones were read by immunoSEQ multiplex PCR, and TCRdb kept only the in-frame ones, dropping some. The data hold 93,000 or so clones, with about 90% observed a single time. Germline V gene data show CDR1 as KGHSH and CDR2 as LQKENI. The CDR3 loop spans 13 amino acids. Between the trimmed V and J ends, which lost 5 bases and 2 bases, there was a span of 8 bases. This receptor was identified in a female donor with multiple sclerosis, enrolled in a pregnancy study. Sequencing used peripheral blood, obtained after pregnancy. The chain links TRBV18 to TRBJ2-3; D call uncertain. CDR3 residues: CASSSLITDTQYF. The CDR3 DNA reads TGTGCCAGCTCATCTTTAATCACAGATACGCAGTATTTT.